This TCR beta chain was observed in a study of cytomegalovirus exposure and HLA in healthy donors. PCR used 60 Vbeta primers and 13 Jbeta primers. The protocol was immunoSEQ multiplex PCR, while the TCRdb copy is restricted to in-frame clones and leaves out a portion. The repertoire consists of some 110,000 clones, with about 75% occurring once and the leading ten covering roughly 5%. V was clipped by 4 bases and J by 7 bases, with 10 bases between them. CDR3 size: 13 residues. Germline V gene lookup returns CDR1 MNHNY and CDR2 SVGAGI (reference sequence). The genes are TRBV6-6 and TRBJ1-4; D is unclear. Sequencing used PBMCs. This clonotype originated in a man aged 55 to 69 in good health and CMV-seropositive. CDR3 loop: CASSWRIGEKLFF. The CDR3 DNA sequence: TGTGCCAGCAGTTGGAGGATCGGTGAAAAACTGTTTTTT.